This paragraph covers one TCR beta chain sequence. The antigen it binds to is not known. No base qualities exist here, and no much larger clone lies one base off it. V is cut back by 6 bases and J by 1 base, with 7 bases in the junction unmatched. CDR1 SGHAT and CDR2 FQNNGV are derived from the germline V gene. The CDR3 numbers 17 residues from cysteine through phenylalanine. Just CDR3 DNA is preserved here, 51 bases in frame from base 1. The sample belongs to a study of T-cell reconstitution after alpha-beta-depleted transplantation in children (dated by TCRdb to 2016 to 2017). At the level of the whole study: Using TCR repertoire profiling, the study quantitatively followed how T-cell immune reconstitution unfolded in children after TCRalphabeta/CD19-depleted allogeneic hematopoietic cell transplantation.

Libraries were built with PCR. Reads for this sample came from an Illumina HiSeq 2500. To normalize quantification of the TCRbeta repertoire, the TCR libraries were built with molecular barcoding that relied on unique molecular identifiers. The public reads were reprocessed in TCRdb via fastp at Q25 and MiXCR, keeping in-frame beta chains. Entries are consolidated by CDR3 protein sequence, retaining the most common genes and DNA. Across this sample there are about 600,000 distinct CDR3 sequences, with over 9.5% seen only once. The top ten hold roughly 4% of the sample. The V and J genes are TRBV11-2 and TRBJ2-3, with 13 junctional bases fitting TRBD2. The clonotype comes from a human donor who donated a stem cell graft to a child with acute myeloid leukemia. The sample was PBMCs from the stem cell graft donor, taken from the stem cell graft. CDR3 sequence: CASSRLAGGGGTDTQYF. The DNA sequence reads TGTGCCAGCAGTAGACTAGCGGGAGGAGGGGGCACAGATACGCAGTATTTT.